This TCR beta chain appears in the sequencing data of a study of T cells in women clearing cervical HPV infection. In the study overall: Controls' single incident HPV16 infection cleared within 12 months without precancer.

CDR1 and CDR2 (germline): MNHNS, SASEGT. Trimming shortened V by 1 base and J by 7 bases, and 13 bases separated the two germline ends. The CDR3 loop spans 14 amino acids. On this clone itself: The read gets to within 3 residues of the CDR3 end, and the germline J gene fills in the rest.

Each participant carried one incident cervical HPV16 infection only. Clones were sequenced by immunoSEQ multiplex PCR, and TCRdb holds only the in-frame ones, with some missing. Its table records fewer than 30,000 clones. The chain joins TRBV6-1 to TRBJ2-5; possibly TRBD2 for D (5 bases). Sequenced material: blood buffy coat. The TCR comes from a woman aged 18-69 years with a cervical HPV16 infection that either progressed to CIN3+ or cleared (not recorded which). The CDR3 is CASSEGGSVGTQYF. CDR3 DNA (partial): TGTGCCAGCAGTGAAGGGGGTAGCGTCGGGACC.